The clone carrying this T cell receptor beta chain was seen a handful of times. Its target is not known. Primers for the PCR totalled 60 Vbeta and 13 Jbeta. TCRdb's table, derived via immunoSEQ multiplex PCR, lists solely in-frame clones and lacks some. Of 150,000 to 200,000 clones listed, more than 65% were seen once; the top ten hold around 1.3%. This specimen comes from a study of cytomegalovirus exposure and HLA in healthy donors. Study-wide points: CMV serostatus was the sole immune exposure data available. The study put around 180 TCR beta chains on its list as cytomegalovirus-associated.

Germline values: CDR1 MDHEN, CDR2 SYDVKM. CDR3 length: 16 amino acids. V was clipped by 2 bases and J by 0 bases, with 11 bases between them. The TCR sequence derives from a woman in her forties or fifties in good health and CMV-seronegative. The chain recombines TRBV28 with TRBJ2-1; D unresolved. Sequencing was carried out using PBMCs. CDR3 protein: CASSLEMASSYNEQFF. The CDR3 nucleotides are TGTGCCAGCAGTTTAGAGATGGCTAGCTCCTACAATGAGCAGTTCTTC. The full variable domain, completed using reference TRBV28 and TRBJ2-1, is DVKVTQSSRYLVKRTGEKVFLECVQDMDHENMFWYRQDPGLGLRLIYFSYDVKMKEKGDIPEGYSVSREKKERFSLILESASTNQTSMYLCASSLEMASSYNEQFFGPGTRLTVL.